The T cell receptor beta chain under discussion was sequenced for a study of blood T cell repertoires in COVID-19. In the study overall: PBMCs, B-cell-depleted T cells, or T cells provided the cDNA or gDNA that made up the material.

Clones were sequenced by immunoSEQ multiplex PCR, and TCRdb holds only the in-frame ones, with some missing. Here the sample spans under 200,000 clones, approximately 84% being singletons. Per germline, CDR1 MGHRA and CDR2 YSYEKL. Trimming removed 1 base at V and 3 bases at J, with 10 bases between. This CDR3 comprises 15 residues. In terms of age and location, participants ranged from roughly 18 to 100 years and lived in about 25 US areas. Clinical histories supplied by participants themselves formed the basis of cohort assignment. The TCR comes from a man aged 50 or older who had recovered from COVID-19. Sequencing was done on a sample of PBMCs or T cells enriched from blood (not recorded which). The V gene is TRBV4-1, the J gene TRBJ1-5; D is ambiguous. Here the CDR3 DNA reads TGCGCCAGCAGCCAAGTCCCCCAATCCAATCAGCCCCAGCATTTT. It encodes CASSQVPQSNQPQHF.